This entry lists 11 T cell receptor beta chains sequenced from one sample in a study of T cells in Graves' hyperthyroidism and ophthalmopathy (dated by TCRdb to between 2018 and 2021). Library preparation used multiplex PCR. Instrument used: Illumina HiSeq 2000. TCR beta CDR3 regions were amplified from RNA transcripts. The TCR CDR3 was subjected to a first round of RT-PCR using the HTBI primer set and the Qiagen OneStep RT-PCR kit. TCRdb itself trimmed the public reads at Q25 with fastp, ran MiXCR and retained productive beta chains. Every distinct CDR3 protein forms one entry, paired with its most common genes and DNA. The sample yields hundreds of thousands of distinct CDR3 sequences; 15% to 18% were counted once. The ten largest clones take up just under 8% of the sample. Input material: blood. Receptors were obtained from a young woman with Graves' hyperthyroidism.

This clonotype was picked up many times. The chain joins TRBV4-2 to TRBJ2-3; 8 bases align to TRBD2. The CDR3 has 16 residues. V shed 0 bases and J 6 bases; nucleotides not matched to a gene: 8. Germline CDR1 LGHNA, CDR2 YNFKEQ. Written as DNA, the CDR3 is TGTGCCAGCAGCCAAGATCGACGGGGGGGCCCCGATACGCAGTATTTT. Translation: CASSQDRRGGPDTQYF.

This clonotype has a handful of counts. The chain links TRBV6-1 to TRBJ2-1, with D maybe TRBD1 (6 bases). Germline V lookup: CDR1 MNHNS, CDR2 SASEGT. The CDR3 covers 13 residues. V was clipped by 6 bases and J by 8 bases, with 14 bases between them. DNA for the CDR3: TGTGCCAGCAGCAGAAACAGGGTCTATGAGCAGTTCTTC. Its protein product is CASSRNRVYEQFF.

The chain links TRBV24-1 to TRBJ1-5, with 8 bases lining up with TRBD1. V lost 4 bases to trimming and J lost 11 bases; unmatched junction nucleotides: 15. Per germline, CDR1 KGHDR and CDR2 SFDVKD. This CDR3 contains 16 residues. CDR3 sequence: CATSDRETGEIGAQHF. CDR3 coding DNA: TGTGCCACCAGTGACCGGGAGACAGGGGAGATAGGGGCCCAGCATTTT.

This clonotype was counted many times. This chain uses TRBV2 with TRBJ1-2; D unresolved. CDR3 size: 12 residues. Germline loops: CDR1 SNHLY, CDR2 FYNNEI. V lost 6 bases, J lost 6 bases, and 11 bases lay in between. Here the CDR3 reads CASRVRLDGYTF. The CDR3 nucleotides are TGTGCCAGCAGGGTCAGACTAGATGGCTACACCTTC. Drawing the rest from reference TRBV2 and TRBJ1-2, the complete variable domain is EPEVTQTPSHQVTQMGQEVILRCVPISNHLYFYWYRQILGQKVEFLVSFYNNEISEKSEIFDDQFSVERPDGSNFTLKIRSTKLEDSAMYFCASRVRLDGYTFGSGTRLTVV.

This clonotype appeared many times. The gene calls are TRBV6-2 or TRBV6-3 and TRBJ1-5, with TRBD1 identical over 8 bases. With 6 bases clipped from V and 7 bases from J, the junction kept 8 bases outside the gene matches. Germline CDR1 MNHEY, CDR2 SVGEGT. This CDR3 spans 14 amino acids. In nucleotides, the CDR3 is TGTGCCAGCAGCTCGGACAGGGCAGGACAGCCCCAGCATTTT. Its translation is CASSSDRAGQPQHF.

This clonotype showed up many times. This chain joins TRBV7-9 and TRBJ2-7, with D unclear. In germline, CDR1 is SEHNR, CDR2 FQNEAQ (reference sequence). The germline V and J ends were trimmed by 5 bases and 0 bases, with 14 bases remaining between them. The CDR3 totals 15 residues. CDR3 loop: CASSPDGLPSYEQYF. The CDR3 DNA sequence: TGTGCCAGCAGCCCGGACGGATTACCCTCCTACGAGCAGTACTTC.

This clonotype was recorded once. Possible read error: a much larger clone is one base away. The chain links TRBV28 to TRBJ2-3; TRBD2 is a possible D gene (6 bases). Trimming took off 5 bases at V and 2 bases at J, with 14 bases between the two ends. CDR1 is MDHEN and CDR2 is SYDVKM in the germline V gene. There are 15 residues in the CDR3. Here the CDR3 reads CASSPCGGITDTQYF. For the CDR3, the DNA is TGTGCCAGCAGTCCTTGTGGGGGGATCACAGATACGCAGTATTTT.

J is TRBJ2-1 and V is TRBV4-1; 8 bases line up with TRBD1. Looked up from germline, CDR1 is MGHRA and CDR2 is YSYEKL. The V gene end was trimmed by 1 base and the J gene end by 7 bases; junction bases not matched to a gene: 3. CDR3 size: 14 residues. Here the CDR3 reads CASSQGDRGNEQFF. CDR3 in DNA: TGCGCCAGCAGCCAAGGAGACAGGGGTAATGAGCAGTTCTTC.

With regard to this clonotype: The junction shows a germline mismatch at one end, possibly a read error. The rearrangement links TRBV5-1 to TRBJ1-6; D not resolved. Germline V gene sequence: CDR1 SGHRS, CDR2 YFSETQ. This CDR3 has 16 amino acids. The CDR3 nucleotides read TGCGCCAGCAGCCTCCTCGGGCCAGGTTCAATTTCACCCCTCCGCTTT. This codes for CASSLLGPGSISPLRF.

This clonotype was observed a few times. A much larger clonotype is one base distant, so this may be a read error. This sequence joins TRBV5-1 and TRBJ2-5, with D possibly TRBD1 on 7 matching bases. CDR3 size: 15 residues. V lost 0 bases and J 7 bases, leaving 16 bases between the germline ends. Germline loops: CDR1 SGHRS, CDR2 YFSETQ. CDR3 DNA sequence: TGCGCCAGCAGCTTGGATGGGGGGCAGGGGGGGACCCAGTACTTC. It specifies CASSLDGGQGGTQYF.

There are many counts of this clonotype. The chain has TRBV6-5 and TRBJ1-2; TRBD1 matches at 10 bases. The CDR3 extends over 17 amino acids. CDR1 is MNHEY, CDR2 SVGAGI, per germline. Trimming cost V 0 bases and J 7 bases; bases outside gene matches: 11. The chain's CDR3 is CASSYSRRDRGRSGYTF. CDR3 bases: TGTGCCAGCAGTTACTCGCGCCGGGACAGGGGAAGGAGTGGCTACACCTTC.